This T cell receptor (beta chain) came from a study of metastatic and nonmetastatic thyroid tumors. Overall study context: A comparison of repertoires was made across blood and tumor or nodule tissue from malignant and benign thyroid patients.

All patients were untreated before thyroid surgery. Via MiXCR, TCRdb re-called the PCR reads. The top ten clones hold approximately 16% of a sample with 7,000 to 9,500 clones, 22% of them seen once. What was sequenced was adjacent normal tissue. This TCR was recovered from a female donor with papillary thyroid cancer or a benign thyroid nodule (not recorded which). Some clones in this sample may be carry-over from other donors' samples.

CDR3 residues: CASSLELAVETQYF. CDR3 coding DNA: TGTGCCAGCAGCTTAGAACTAGCGGTGGAGACCCAGTACTTC. The rearrangement links TRBV7-8 to TRBJ2-5, with 8 bases that match TRBD2. There are 14 residues in the CDR3. Germline loops: CDR1 SGHVS, CDR2 FQNEAQ. The V segment lost 1 base and the J segment 5 bases; nucleotides outside the gene matches: 3.